The rows below give T cell receptor beta chains drawn from one sample of a study of T-cell reconstitution after alpha-beta-depleted transplantation in children. Each CDR3 protein is one row after TCRdb ran MiXCR on the PCR reads. The data show roughly 790,000 distinct CDR3 sequences, less than 20% seen once. This specimen was PBMCs, mostly from graft donor cells, taken 360 days after TCRalphabeta/CD19-depleted stem cell transplant. These receptor sequences come from a male patient younger than 18 who had a stem cell transplant for acute lymphoblastic leukemia, so the T cells may come from the graft donor. CDR3s include the opening cysteine and the closing phenylalanine or tryptophan. A D gene is named only where the DNA matches it firmly. The size entry is marked missing in some rows and otherwise reads once, few, many or a size class.

d_gene: TRBD1
v_gene: TRBV29-1
abundance: .
j_gene: TRBJ2-3
CDR3nt: TGCAGCGCCTACGGGACAGGGGTTGGTACGCAGTATTTT
CDR3aa: CSAYGTGVGTQYF

d_gene: TRBD2
v_gene: TRBV6-2/TRBV6-3
abundance: .
j_gene: TRBJ2-1
CDR3nt: TGTGCCAGCAGATGGTCACGACTAGCGGGAGTAGAAGTCTCCTACAATGAGCAGTTCTTC
CDR3aa: CASRWSRLAGVEVSYNEQFF

d_gene: .
v_gene: TRBV5-1
abundance: .
j_gene: TRBJ2-1
CDR3nt: TGCGCCAGCAGCTGGCACCTCGAGGGAGGCCCCTACAATGAGCAGTTCTTC
CDR3aa: CASSWHLEGGPYNEQFF

d_gene: .
v_gene: TRBV3-1
abundance: .
j_gene: TRBJ2-3
CDR3nt: TGTGCCAGCAGCCAAGGGTCAGGCCCCACAGATACGCAGTATTTT
CDR3aa: CASSQGSGPTDTQYF

d_gene: TRBD1
v_gene: TRBV7-9
abundance: .
j_gene: TRBJ2-7
CDR3nt: TGTGCCAGCAGCCGCGGTCGGACAGGGCTCCACGAGCAGTACTTC
CDR3aa: CASSRGRTGLHEQYF

d_gene: TRBD2
v_gene: TRBV7-7
abundance: .
j_gene: TRBJ2-1
CDR3nt: TGTGCCAGCAGCGAGGGACTAGCGGGAGGGCGCAATGAGCAGTTCTTC
CDR3aa: CASSEGLAGGRNEQFF

d_gene: .
v_gene: TRBV15
abundance: .
j_gene: TRBJ2-7
CDR3nt: TGTGCCACCAGCAGAGACCGGGGCAGAACCTACGAGCAGTACTTC
CDR3aa: CATSRDRGRTYEQYF

d_gene: TRBD1
v_gene: TRBV7-8
abundance: .
j_gene: TRBJ1-1
CDR3nt: TGTGCCAGCAGCCCGCGGACAGGGGGGGTTAAAGCTTTCTTT
CDR3aa: CASSPRTGGVKAFF

d_gene: .
v_gene: TRBV11-3
abundance: .
j_gene: TRBJ2-1
CDR3nt: TGTGCCAGCAGCCCCGATCCCAGGTACAATGAGCAGTTCTTC
CDR3aa: CASSPDPRYNEQFF

d_gene: TRBD1
v_gene: TRBV12-3/TRBV12-4
abundance: few
j_gene: TRBJ1-1
CDR3nt: TGTGCCAGCAGTTTTGCCCCGGGACAGGGTAGTAAGACTGAAGCTTTCTTT
CDR3aa: CASSFAPGQGSKTEAFF

d_gene: TRBD2
v_gene: TRBV12-3/TRBV12-4
abundance: .
j_gene: TRBJ2-3
CDR3nt: TGTGCCAGCAGTTTAGCGAGGGCTAGCGGGAGTCGGGATACGCAGTATTTT
CDR3aa: CASSLARASGSRDTQYF

d_gene: TRBD1
v_gene: TRBV29-1
abundance: .
j_gene: TRBJ1-1
CDR3nt: TGCAGCGTTAGACAGGGGGGATACACTGAAGCTTTCTTT
CDR3aa: CSVRQGGYTEAFF

d_gene: TRBD2
v_gene: TRBV5-1
abundance: many
j_gene: TRBJ2-1
CDR3nt: TGCGCCAGCAGCTTATCGGGACTAGCGGGACCTGAGCAGTTCTTC
CDR3aa: CASSLSGLAGPEQFF

d_gene: .
v_gene: TRBV20-1
abundance: many
j_gene: TRBJ2-1
CDR3nt: TGCAGTGCCCGAGACGGGTACTCCTACAATGAGCAGTTCTTC
CDR3aa: CSARDGYSYNEQFF

d_gene: .
v_gene: TRBV20-1
abundance: .
j_gene: TRBJ2-5
CDR3nt: TGCAGCACCCCGGGGCCCTTTAAAGAGACCCAGTACTTC
CDR3aa: CSTPGPFKETQYF

d_gene: TRBD2
v_gene: TRBV5-1
abundance: few
j_gene: TRBJ2-3
CDR3nt: TGCGCCAGCAGCTTATACCTCTCTACTAGCGGGAGGGCAAGGAGCACAGATACGCAGTATTTT
CDR3aa: CASSLYLSTSGRARSTDTQYF

d_gene: .
v_gene: TRBV20-1
abundance: .
j_gene: TRBJ2-7
CDR3nt: TGCAGTGCTAGAAGATGGGGATGGGTCGAGCAGTACTTC
CDR3aa: CSARRWGWVEQYF

d_gene: TRBD2
v_gene: TRBV4-1
abundance: .
j_gene: TRBJ2-2
CDR3nt: TGCGCCAGCAGGTTCGGGGGAGGGCCGCCCGGGGAGCTGTTTTTT
CDR3aa: CASRFGGGPPGELFF

d_gene: .
v_gene: TRBV24-1
abundance: few
j_gene: TRBJ2-5
CDR3nt: TGTGCCACCAGTGACAGTCAAGAGACCCAGTACTTC
CDR3aa: CATSDSQETQYF

d_gene: TRBD2
v_gene: TRBV6-2/TRBV6-3
abundance: .
j_gene: TRBJ2-2
CDR3nt: TGTGCCAGCAGTTCCCCTAGCGGGAGGTTCGACACCGGGGAGCTGTTTTTT
CDR3aa: CASSSPSGRFDTGELFF

d_gene: TRBD1
v_gene: TRBV29-1
abundance: .
j_gene: TRBJ2-7
CDR3nt: TGCAGCGTTCGACAGGGGGCGTCTTACGAGCAGTACTTC
CDR3aa: CSVRQGASYEQYF

d_gene: .
v_gene: TRBV7-8
abundance: many
j_gene: TRBJ2-5
CDR3nt: TGTGCCAGCAGCTTGGGACTGAAAGAGACCCAGTACTTC
CDR3aa: CASSLGLKETQYF

d_gene: .
v_gene: TRBV7-6
abundance: .
j_gene: TRBJ2-7
CDR3nt: TGTGCCAGCGCCCCCCTCCCCTACGAGCAGTACTTC
CDR3aa: CASAPLPYEQYF

d_gene: TRBD2
v_gene: TRBV29-1
abundance: few
j_gene: TRBJ2-6
CDR3nt: TGCAGCGTAGACGGCGGGGGTGCTGGGGCCAACGTCCTGACTTTC
CDR3aa: CSVDGGGAGANVLTF

d_gene: .
v_gene: TRBV11-3
abundance: .
j_gene: TRBJ2-5
CDR3nt: TGTGCCAGCAGCTTAGACGGTGAAGAGACCCAGTACTTC
CDR3aa: CASSLDGEETQYF

d_gene: .
v_gene: TRBV29-1
abundance: many
j_gene: TRBJ1-1
CDR3nt: TGCAGCGTTACGGGGGCTACTCACACTGAAGCTTTCTTT
CDR3aa: CSVTGATHTEAFF

d_gene: TRBD1
v_gene: TRBV24-1
abundance: few
j_gene: TRBJ2-1
CDR3nt: TGTGCCACCAGGACCGACAGGGGCCAGCAGTTCTTC
CDR3aa: CATRTDRGQQFF

d_gene: TRBD1
v_gene: TRBV10-3
abundance: few
j_gene: TRBJ2-7
CDR3nt: TGTGCCATCAGTGCAAGGACAGGGGGCTCCTACGAGCAGTACTTC
CDR3aa: CAISARTGGSYEQYF

d_gene: TRBD2
v_gene: TRBV5-1
abundance: .
j_gene: TRBJ2-7
CDR3nt: TGCGCCAGCAGCAAGGTAGCGGGTCAGATCCCCTACGAGCAGTACTTC
CDR3aa: CASSKVAGQIPYEQYF

d_gene: .
v_gene: TRBV20-1
abundance: few
j_gene: TRBJ2-1
CDR3nt: TGCAGTGCTCAGATGTACAATGAGCAGTTCTTC
CDR3aa: CSAQMYNEQFF

d_gene: .
v_gene: TRBV4-2
abundance: many
j_gene: TRBJ2-1
CDR3nt: TGTGCCAGCAGCCAACCGGGTCTAAATGAGCAGTTCTTC
CDR3aa: CASSQPGLNEQFF

d_gene: .
v_gene: TRBV4-1
abundance: .
j_gene: TRBJ1-3
CDR3nt: TGCGCCAGCAGCCACCTGACAGGCTTAACTGGAAACACCATATATTTT
CDR3aa: CASSHLTGLTGNTIYF

d_gene: .
v_gene: TRBV7-6
abundance: many
j_gene: TRBJ2-7
CDR3nt: TGCGCCAGCAGCCTCGATACTACCTACGAGCAGTACTTC
CDR3aa: CASSLDTTYEQYF

d_gene: .
v_gene: TRBV20-1
abundance: .
j_gene: TRBJ2-1
CDR3nt: TGCAGTGCTACGAGACGGGCTGTCAATGAGCAGTTCTTC
CDR3aa: CSATRRAVNEQFF

d_gene: .
v_gene: TRBV12-3/TRBV12-4
abundance: many
j_gene: TRBJ1-3
CDR3nt: TGTGCCAGCAGTTTTTCCGGAGGGATCTCTGGAAACACCATATATTTT
CDR3aa: CASSFSGGISGNTIYF

d_gene: .
v_gene: TRBV7-8
abundance: few
j_gene: TRBJ2-7
CDR3nt: TGTGCCAGCAGCTCGACCTTAACCTACGAGCAGTACTTC
CDR3aa: CASSSTLTYEQYF

d_gene: .
v_gene: TRBV4-1
abundance: .
j_gene: TRBJ1-6
CDR3nt: TGCGCCAGCAGCCAAGATTGGGAGGTTTCACCCCTCCACTTT
CDR3aa: CASSQDWEVSPLHF

d_gene: TRBD2
v_gene: TRBV24-1
abundance: .
j_gene: TRBJ2-3
CDR3nt: TGTGCCACCAGTGATGCGGGACTAGCGCTTGGATCCGATACGCAGTATTTT
CDR3aa: CATSDAGLALGSDTQYF

d_gene: .
v_gene: TRBV20-1
abundance: few
j_gene: TRBJ2-5
CDR3nt: TGCAGTGCTAGAGGACGGACCCAAGAGACCCAGTACTTC
CDR3aa: CSARGRTQETQYF

d_gene: TRBD1
v_gene: TRBV5-1
abundance: few
j_gene: TRBJ1-4
CDR3nt: TGCGCCAACGGGGGGACAGGGCATGAAAAACTGTTTTTT
CDR3aa: CANGGTGHEKLFF

d_gene: TRBD2
v_gene: TRBV7-8
abundance: few
j_gene: TRBJ2-7
CDR3nt: TGTGCCAGCAGCTTAAACTGGGCGACTAGCGGGAGCAGCTCCTACGAGCAGTACTTC
CDR3aa: CASSLNWATSGSSSYEQYF

d_gene: TRBD2
v_gene: TRBV19
abundance: .
j_gene: TRBJ2-7
CDR3nt: TGTGCCAGTAGTATAGGGCAAGGAGGACTAGCGGCTTACGAGCAGTACTTC
CDR3aa: CASSIGQGGLAAYEQYF

d_gene: .
v_gene: TRBV7-2
abundance: many
j_gene: TRBJ2-2
CDR3nt: TGTGCCAGCAGCTTATCTGGAGCGGTTTCGAACACCGGGGAGCTGTTTTTT
CDR3aa: CASSLSGAVSNTGELFF

d_gene: .
v_gene: TRBV5-5
abundance: many
j_gene: TRBJ2-7
CDR3nt: TGTGCCAGCAGTTTACAATCCTACGAGCAGTACTTC
CDR3aa: CASSLQSYEQYF

d_gene: .
v_gene: TRBV11-2
abundance: .
j_gene: TRBJ2-1
CDR3nt: TGTGCCAGCAGCCCCCATCCAGGGGACAATGAGCAGTTCTTC
CDR3aa: CASSPHPGDNEQFF

d_gene: TRBD1
v_gene: TRBV6-5
abundance: .
j_gene: TRBJ1-1
CDR3nt: TGTGCCAGCAGTTACGGGACAGGTGGAATCACTGAAGCTTTCTTT
CDR3aa: CASSYGTGGITEAFF

d_gene: TRBD2
v_gene: TRBV12-3/TRBV12-4
abundance: many
j_gene: TRBJ2-3
CDR3nt: TGTGCCAGCAGCCCCCTAGCGGTCACAGATACGCAGTATTTT
CDR3aa: CASSPLAVTDTQYF

d_gene: .
v_gene: TRBV5-5
abundance: few
j_gene: TRBJ1-2
CDR3nt: TGTGCCAGCAGCCTTGATCCGGCAGGCCTTTATGGCTACACCTTC
CDR3aa: CASSLDPAGLYGYTF

d_gene: .
v_gene: TRBV7-9
abundance: .
j_gene: TRBJ2-2
CDR3nt: TGTGCCAGCAGCTCAGGGACTCGGAGGGAGCTGTTTTTT
CDR3aa: CASSSGTRRELFF

d_gene: .
v_gene: TRBV25-1
abundance: few
j_gene: TRBJ1-4
CDR3nt: TGTGCCAGCCTCAGGCTTGGGAATGAAAAACTGTTTTTT
CDR3aa: CASLRLGNEKLFF